The 24 T cell receptor beta chains in this list originate from one sample, sequenced in a study of blood T cell repertoires in COVID-19. The protocol was immunoSEQ multiplex PCR, while the TCRdb copy is restricted to in-frame clones and leaves out a portion. The sample records about 280,000 clones, roughly 88% being singletons. The sample consisted of peripheral blood. The source of these receptors is a man aged 18 to 30 with active or convalescent COVID-19.

This CDR3 reads CASSFLARWTAYEQYF. CDR3 coding DNA: TGTGCCAGCAGCTTTTTAGCCCGGTGGACAGCCTACGAGCAGTACTTC. This chain uses TRBV5-5 with TRBJ2-7; D possibly corresponds to TRBD1 (6 bases). The CDR3 sequence is 16 residues long. Per germline, CDR1 SGHKS and CDR2 YYEKEE (reference sequence). Trimming shortened V by 2 bases and J by 2 bases, and 17 bases separated the two germline ends.

The V call is TRBV19, the J call TRBJ1-5; 8 positions agree with TRBD1. There are 13 residues in the CDR3. The germline V gene has CDR1 LNHDA and CDR2 SQIVND (reference sequence). Germline trimming cut 8 bases from V and 4 bases from J; bases unmatched to any gene: 4. The CDR3 is CASQDRENQPQHF. The CDR3 DNA reads TGTGCCAGTCAGGACAGGGAAAATCAGCCCCAGCATTTT.

The chain links TRBV2 to TRBJ2-6; D is perhaps TRBD2 (6 bases). Germline CDR1 and CDR2: SNHLY and FYNNEI. V gave up 7 bases and J gave up 2 bases, with 12 bases separating them. The CDR3 totals 15 residues. The CDR3 DNA reads as TGTGCCAGCAACCGGGGGAGGACTGGGGCCAACGTCCTGACTTTC. Translating it yields CASNRGRTGANVLTF.

The chain is built from TRBV4-2 and TRBJ1-2; D call uncertain. Trimming removed 0 bases from V and 7 bases from J, with 9 bases in between. CDR3 size: 13 residues. Germline values: CDR1 LGHNA, CDR2 YNFKEQ. CDR3 sequence (DNA): TGTGCCAGCAGCCAAGAGACGGGAGGTGGCTACACCTTC. Its translation: CASSQETGGGYTF.

V gene TRBV7-9 combines with J gene TRBJ2-7, with 7 bases aligning to TRBD1. The CDR3 is 16 residues long. CDR1 and CDR2 (germline): SEHNR, FQNEAQ (reference sequence). V lost 5 bases and J lost 0; bases outside the gene matches: 10. CDR3 nucleotides: TGTGCCAGCAGCCAAAGTGGTGGACAGGTCTCCTACGAGCAGTACTTC. It yields the protein CASSQSGGQVSYEQYF.

This chain joins TRBV18 and TRBJ2-1; 7 bases map to TRBD2. Germline CDR1 reads KGHSH; CDR2 reads LQKENI. There are 13 residues in the CDR3. V was pared by 6 bases and J by 8 bases, with 7 bases of the junction left unmatched. Here the CDR3 reads CASSPGGIDEQFF. The CDR3 DNA follows: TGTGCCAGCTCCCCGGGAGGTATCGATGAGCAGTTCTTC. Looking up the rest from reference TRBV18 and TRBJ2-1 gives the full variable domain: NAGVMQNPRHLVRRRGQEARLRCSPMKGHSHVYWYRQLPEEGLKFMVYLQKENIIDESGMPKERFSAEFPKEGPSILRIQQVVRGDSAAYFCASSPGGIDEQFFGPGTRLTVL.

This clone was seen a single time. This sequence joins TRBV19 and TRBJ2-7; 11 bases fit TRBD1. The trim removed 5 bases at V and 1 base at J, leaving 4 bases unmatched. The CDR3 is 15 amino acids. The V gene's germline CDR1 is LNHDA and CDR2 SQIVND (reference sequence). The CDR3, as DNA: TGTGCCAGTAGTCCAGGGACAGGGGGGTCCTACGAGCAGTACTTC. Protein product: CASSPGTGGSYEQYF.

V gene TRBV27 combines with J gene TRBJ2-3; 9 nucleotides match TRBD2. V dropped 5 bases and J dropped 5; count of bases not matched to a gene: 8. Germline V gene lookup returns CDR1 MNHEY and CDR2 SMNVEV (reference sequence). This CDR3 region has 15 residues. The CDR3 nucleotides are TGTGCCAGCAGTGCGGCGGGGGGGCTGATAGATACGCAGTATTTT. Encoded protein: CASSAAGGLIDTQYF.

This chain connects TRBV19 to TRBJ1-2; D remains ambiguous. This CDR3 contains 13 residues. Germline V CDR1 and CDR2: LNHDA, SQIVND (reference sequence). With 5 bases removed from V and 4 bases from J, the gap between germline ends came to 11 bases. CDR3 amino acids: CASSLSGRYGYTF. CDR3 in DNA: TGTGCCAGTAGTCTGTCCGGTCGCTATGGCTACACCTTC.

J is TRBJ1-2 and V is TRBV10-3; 10 nucleotides line up with TRBD1. The germline V gene encodes CDR1 ENHRY and CDR2 SYGVKD. This CDR3 contains 17 residues. The junction had 10 bases not matched to a gene; V was cut back by 0 bases and J by 6 bases. The CDR3 protein is CAISESSRQGARDGYTF. Here the CDR3 DNA reads TGTGCCATCAGTGAGTCGTCGAGACAGGGGGCGCGGGATGGCTACACCTTC.

The chain carries TRBV12-3 or TRBV12-4 and TRBJ2-7; 9 positions match TRBD2. Trimming at V came to 5 bases and at J to 12 bases, leaving 11 bases not matched to a gene. CDR3 length: 13 residues. Here the CDR3 DNA reads TGTGCCAGCAGTCCGGGGACCGGGACTAGCCTGTACTTC. Encoded protein: CASSPGTGTSLYF.

The chain combines TRBV10-3 with TRBJ2-3, with D tentatively TRBD1 (6 bases). The CDR3 length is 13 residues. CDR1 is ENHRY and CDR2 is SYGVKD in the germline V gene. The V end lost 11 bases, the J end lost 5 bases, and 17 bases lay between the germline ends. CDR3 amino acids: CAGQGRSGDTQYF. For the CDR3, the DNA is TGTGCCGGGCAGGGGAGATCGGGAGATACGCAGTATTTT.

The genes are TRBV10-3 and TRBJ1-5; D is possibly TRBD1 (6 bases). This CDR3 is 15 amino acids long. V gave up 2 bases and J gave up 4 bases, with 12 bases separating them. CDR1 and CDR2 from the germline V gene are ENHRY and SYGVKD. The CDR3 DNA sequence: TGTGCCATCAGTGAGGGGTTCAGGGGAAATCAGCCCCAGCATTTT. Its protein product is CAISEGFRGNQPQHF.

The rearrangement joins TRBV24-1 to TRBJ2-2; D may be TRBD1 (5 bases). The length of the CDR3 is 13 residues. Germline lookup yields CDR1 KGHDR and CDR2 SFDVKD. Trimming took off 4 bases at V and 7 bases at J, with 9 bases between the two ends. The DNA of the CDR3 is TGTGCCACCAGTGAAAGGGGCCACGGGGAGCTGTTTTTT. Its protein is CATSERGHGELFF.

This clone was seen once. The rearrangement joins TRBV7-9 to TRBJ2-1; 7 bases fit TRBD1. Trimming cost V 5 bases and J 2 bases; bases outside gene matches: 6. Germline V gene sequence: CDR1 SEHNR, CDR2 FQNEAQ (reference sequence). CDR3 length equals 15 residues. CDR3 region: CASSLGTVPYNEQFF. For the CDR3, the DNA is TGTGCCAGCAGCCTGGGGACAGTCCCCTACAATGAGCAGTTCTTC.

V and J are TRBV4-1 and TRBJ1-6, with D unresolved. The CDR3 is 18 amino acids. Germline CDR1 and CDR2: MGHRA and YSYEKL. With 1 base removed from V and 3 bases from J, the gap between germline ends came to 16 bases. The DNA for the CDR3 is TGCGCCAGCAGCCAAGCCGATCCACGGGAAAACTATAATTCACCCCTCCACTTT. It yields the protein CASSQADPRENYNSPLHF.

The chain combines TRBV19 with TRBJ2-1; 14 bases line up with TRBD2. Trimming removed 1 base from V and 7 bases from J; junction bases left unmatched: 6. The CDR3 totals 17 residues. Germline values: CDR1 LNHDA, CDR2 SQIVND (reference sequence). The CDR3 reads CASSIARLAGGPNEQFF. The CDR3 bases are TGTGCCAGTAGTATAGCACGACTAGCGGGGGGGCCAAATGAGCAGTTCTTC.

This chain connects TRBV27 to TRBJ2-3; possibly TRBD2 for D (5 bases). V was pared by 6 bases and J by 6 bases, with 19 bases between. The CDR3 has 15 amino acids. CDR1 MNHEY and CDR2 SMNVEV come from the germline V gene (reference sequence). Here the CDR3 DNA reads TGTGCCAGCAGAAATGGACGGGGAGTGCGGGATACGCAGTATTTT. It translates to CASRNGRGVRDTQYF.

The V call is TRBV2, the J call TRBJ1-1, with D hard to call. The ends were cut back, 6 bases at V and 8 bases at J, with 7 bases in the middle. This CDR3 region has 10 residues. CDR1 is SNHLY and CDR2 is FYNNEI in the germline V gene. CDR3: CASSPREAFF. The CDR3 DNA reads TGTGCCAGCAGCCCCCGGGAAGCTTTCTTT.

J is TRBJ1-2 and V is TRBV12-3 or TRBV12-4, with D tentatively TRBD1 (6 bases). Between the trimmed V and J ends, which lost 5 bases and 8 bases, there was a span of 12 bases. CDR3 length: 12 residues. CDR3 sequence (DNA): TGTGCCAGCAGTCAGCCAGGGGAGGGCTACACCTTC. It encodes CASSQPGEGYTF.

The chain uses TRBV4-1 and TRBJ2-3; 9 bases are shared with TRBD2. Unmatched junction bases numbered 9, after V lost 5 bases and J lost 3 bases. This CDR3 is built from 16 residues. Looked up from germline, CDR1 is MGHRA and CDR2 is YSYEKL. The CDR3 is CASSEVLAGETDTQYF. The CDR3 DNA reads as TGCGCCAGCAGCGAAGTCTTAGCGGGGGAAACAGATACGCAGTATTTT.

The CDR3 bases are TGTGCCAGCAGCTTAGACGTACGCAGTAGCAATCAGCCCCAGCATTTT. Residues: CASSLDVRSSNQPQHF. The chain carries TRBV7-2 and TRBJ1-5; D remains ambiguous. Trimming removed 1 base at V and 0 bases at J, with 10 bases between. Looked up from germline, CDR1 is SGHTA and CDR2 is FQGNSA. The CDR3 is made up of 16 amino acids.

The chain has TRBV7-2 and TRBJ2-7; no firm D call. The germline V and J ends were trimmed by 4 bases and 3 bases, with 4 bases remaining between them. The CDR3 totals 11 residues. Germline CDR1 SGHTA, CDR2 FQGNSA. Written as DNA, the CDR3 is TGTGCCAGCAGCTCCTTCTACGAGCAGTACTTC. It encodes CASSSFYEQYF.

V gene TRBV24-1 combines with J gene TRBJ1-1; tentative D call: TRBD1 (5 bases). The CDR3 extends over 12 amino acids. The germline V and J ends were trimmed by 1 base and 10 bases, with 9 bases remaining between them. CDR1 and CDR2 (germline): KGHDR, SFDVKD. CDR3 sequence: CATSDLKGSAFF. CDR3 coding DNA: TGTGCCACCAGTGATTTAAAGGGGTCAGCTTTCTTT.